This TCR beta chain came from a study of cytomegalovirus exposure and HLA in healthy donors. Primers included in the PCR were 60 Vbeta and 13 Jbeta primers. Produced via immunoSEQ multiplex PCR; TCRdb's table is partial and in-frame only. The sample lists roughly 100,000 clones; about 80% were seen once. CDR3 size: 21 residues. Trimming left V 4 bases short and J 0 bases short, with 25 bases between. Germline assignment: CDR1 MDHEN and CDR2 SYDVKM. Sequencing input: PBMCs. The TCR was taken from a woman in her thirties or forties in good health and CMV-seronegative. The chain combines TRBV28 with TRBJ2-6, with D perhaps TRBD1 (5 bases). In DNA form, the CDR3 reads TGTGCCAGCAGTTACCACAGGAGTTGGGATTTCACCTCCTCTGGGGCCAACGTCCTGACTTTC. Encoded protein: CASSYHRSWDFTSSGANVLTF. The whole variable domain, remainder taken from reference TRBV28 and TRBJ2-6, is DVKVTQSSRYLVKRTGEKVFLECVQDMDHENMFWYRQDPGLGLRLIYFSYDVKMKEKGDIPEGYSVSREKKERFSLILESASTNQTSMYLCASSYHRSWDFTSSGANVLTFGAGSRLTVL.